The next 29 T cell receptor beta chains were all read from a single sample in a study of shared clonotypes between healthy human individuals. The data were produced by immunoSEQ multiplex PCR, yet TCRdb's version contains in-frame clones alone and is incomplete. The sample holds roughly 1,500,000 clones; roughly 98.5% are singletons and the top ten take approximately 0.4%. The sample comprised naive CD4+ T cells sorted from blood. The sample's subset: CD45RA+ positively selected. Every receptor here comes from a man younger than 40 in good health.

The V gene is TRBV11-3, the J gene TRBJ2-3; possibly TRBD2 for D (5 bases). Trimming cost V 5 bases and J 5 bases, with 11 bases left between them. CDR3 length equals 13 residues. Per the germline V gene, CDR1 is SGHNT and CDR2 is YENEEA. Here the CDR3 reads CASSPTREDTQYF. The CDR3 nucleotides are TGTGCCAGCAGCCCTACTAGGGAAGATACGCAGTATTTT.

V and J are TRBV27 and TRBJ1-1; the D gene is possibly TRBD1 (5 bases). Trimming left V 0 bases short and J 6 bases short, with 11 bases between. Germline V gene data show CDR1 as MNHEY and CDR2 as SMNVEV (reference sequence). This CDR3 has 14 amino acids. In DNA form, the CDR3 reads TGTGCCAGCAGTTTATCTAGGGGCCCTCCTGAAGCTTTCTTT. It specifies CASSLSRGPPEAFF.

CDR3 nucleotide sequence: TGTGCCAGCAGCAAGACAGGGAATTTGCGTGGCTACACCTTC. This codes for CASSKTGNLRGYTF. This chain joins TRBV5-5 and TRBJ1-2; 7 positions agree with TRBD1. The V and J ends lost 4 bases and 7 bases, in that order; junction bases with no gene match: 10. CDR3 size: 14 residues. Germline V gene sequence: CDR1 SGHKS, CDR2 YYEKEE (reference sequence).

This chain links TRBV6-6 with TRBJ1-5, with D possibly matching TRBD1 (5 bases). Germline V gene data show CDR1 as MNHNY and CDR2 as SVGAGI (reference sequence). The ends were cut back, 7 bases at V and 6 bases at J, with 19 bases in the middle. CDR3 length equals 15 residues. CDR3: CASTRSGAQGQPQHF. The CDR3 bases are TGTGCCAGCACCCGATCTGGAGCTCAGGGTCAGCCCCAGCATTTT.

The rearrangement joins TRBV11-3 to TRBJ2-1; D is uncertain. Germline CDR1 and CDR2: SGHNT and YENEEA. V lost 3 bases, J lost 6 bases, and 9 bases lay in between. This CDR3 has 13 residues. CDR3 residues: CASSFEEPNEQFF. As DNA, the CDR3 is TGTGCCAGCAGCTTTGAAGAACCCAATGAGCAGTTCTTC.

The CDR3 here is CASSLVPGEIREQFF. The CDR3 region has the DNA TGTGCCAGCAGCTTGGTTCCGGGGGAGATACGTGAGCAGTTCTTC. The chain employs TRBV5-4 and TRBJ2-1; possible D gene TRBD2, 6 bases. V was clipped by 0 bases and J by 9 bases, with 16 bases between them. The CDR3 is 15 residues long. Germline CDR1 and CDR2: SGHNT and YYREEE (reference sequence).

The chain has TRBV29-1 and TRBJ2-2; 10 bases line up with TRBD2. Looked up from germline, CDR1 is SQVTM and CDR2 is ANQGSEA. CDR3 length equals 16 residues. V trimming: 7 bases; J trimming: 7 bases; junction bases outside the gene matches: 15. The CDR3 spells CSASGLAGVPVGELFF. The CDR3 coding sequence is TGCAGCGCCAGCGGTCTAGCGGGAGTCCCAGTCGGGGAGCTGTTTTTT.

V gene TRBV4-3 combines with J gene TRBJ2-6; D may be TRBD1 (6 bases). CDR1 and CDR2 (germline): LGHNA, YSLEER. CDR3 length: 20 amino acids. The V and J ends lost 0 bases and 1 base respectively, with 19 bases between them. The CDR3 nucleotides read TGCGCCAGCAGCCAAGATCCGGCAGGGGCCTCCATTTCTGGGGCCAACGTCCTGACTTTC. Translation gives CASSQDPAGASISGANVLTF.

The chain carries TRBV9 and TRBJ2-2, with D possibly matching TRBD1 (6 bases). Trimming removed 0 bases at V and 6 bases at J, with 12 bases between. Germline V gives CDR1 SGDLS, CDR2 YYNGEE. CDR3 length equals 15 residues. The chain's CDR3 is CASSVGSGAAGELFF. The DNA of the CDR3 is TGTGCCAGCAGCGTAGGCTCAGGGGCCGCCGGGGAGCTGTTTTTT.

V is TRBV18 and J is TRBJ2-7; possible D gene TRBD2, 6 bases. This CDR3 comprises 16 residues. Per germline, CDR1 KGHSH and CDR2 LQKENI. Trimming pared 1 base from V and 6 bases from J, leaving 19 bases between. CDR3 DNA: TGTGCCAGCTCACCACTTCCCCCAACTGGGGACTCCGAGCAGTACTTC. This codes for CASSPLPPTGDSEQYF.

This chain links TRBV7-9 with TRBJ2-4; D is undetermined. The germline V gene has CDR1 SEHNR and CDR2 FQNEAQ (reference sequence). There are 14 residues in the CDR3. V dropped 8 bases and J dropped 1 base, with 12 bases sitting between them. This CDR3 reads CASGVVGAKNIQYF. The CDR3 DNA reads as TGTGCCAGCGGTGTCGTGGGGGCCAAAAACATTCAGTACTTC.

V usage is TRBV28 and J usage is TRBJ2-1; D possibly uses TRBD1 or TRBD2 (6 bases each). Per germline, CDR1 MDHEN and CDR2 SYDVKM. The V and J ends lost 3 bases and 5 bases respectively, with 14 bases between them. The CDR3 consists of 15 residues. The CDR3 DNA follows: TGTGCCAGCAGTTTCTTCCGGGGGCTAAACAATGAGCAGTTCTTC. This sequence encodes CASSFFRGLNNEQFF.

V is TRBV29-1 and J is TRBJ2-2, with no clear D. Trimming pared 5 bases from V and 7 bases from J, leaving 8 bases between. The CDR3 extends over 11 amino acids. Germline-derived CDR1 and CDR2 are SQVTM and ANQGSEA. CDR3 in DNA: TGCAGCGTTCTCGAGAACGGGGAGCTGTTTTTT. Amino acids: CSVLENGELFF.

This chain joins TRBV6-6 and TRBJ1-2; the D is unclear. This CDR3 region has 16 residues. Germline CDR1 reads MNHNY; CDR2 reads SVGAGI (reference sequence). Trimming shortened V by 2 bases and J by 0 bases, and 13 bases separated the two germline ends. The CDR3: CASSYRAGVPNYGYTF. CDR3 bases: TGTGCCAGCAGTTACAGGGCAGGAGTACCTAACTATGGCTACACCTTC.

The V call is TRBV9, the J call TRBJ2-2, with D unclear. V was pared by 3 bases and J by 0 bases, with 12 bases between. The CDR3 is 16 amino acids. From germline, CDR1 is SGDLS and CDR2 YYNGEE. The CDR3 region is CASSATRTANTGELFF. As DNA, the CDR3 is TGTGCCAGCAGCGCAACCAGAACCGCGAACACCGGGGAGCTGTTTTTT.

This clone was seen once. This chain uses TRBV18 with TRBJ1-1; perhaps TRBD1 as D (6 bases). V lost 4 bases, J lost 2 bases, and 14 bases lay in between. The V gene's germline CDR1 is KGHSH and CDR2 LQKENI. CDR3 length: 15 residues. This CDR3 is CASSQIQGYNTEAFF. The CDR3 nucleotides are TGTGCCAGCTCACAGATACAGGGCTATAACACTGAAGCTTTCTTT. Full variable domain (rest looked up from reference TRBV18 and TRBJ1-1): NAGVMQNPRHLVRRRGQEARLRCSPMKGHSHVYWYRQLPEEGLKFMVYLQKENIIDESGMPKERFSAEFPKEGPSILRIQQVVRGDSAAYFCASSQIQGYNTEAFFGQGTRLTVV.

The chain joins TRBV11-2 to TRBJ1-2; no definite D call. V lost 6 bases, J lost 8 bases, and 16 bases lay in between. The CDR3 spans 13 residues. CDR1 is SGHAT and CDR2 is FQNNGV in the germline V gene. The CDR3 DNA reads as TGTGCCAGCAGTCTCCTTCGAGGTTTGGGCTACACCTTC. Translating it yields CASSLLRGLGYTF.

The rearrangement joins TRBV7-9 to TRBJ1-3; possible D gene TRBD1, 6 bases. Germline loops: CDR1 SEHNR, CDR2 FQNEAQ (reference sequence). The CDR3 totals 15 residues. With 2 bases removed from V and 4 bases from J, the gap between germline ends came to 12 bases. This CDR3 reads CASSLFPGHGNTIYF. CDR3 in DNA: TGTGCCAGCAGCTTATTTCCGGGACACGGAAACACCATATATTTT.

V usage is TRBV7-9 and J usage is TRBJ1-2; no firm D call. This CDR3 has 12 residues. Germline assignment: CDR1 SEHNR and CDR2 FQNEAQ (reference sequence). V dropped 5 bases and J dropped 7 bases, with 11 bases sitting between them. CDR3 bases: TGTGCCAGCAGCCCGTCGAACGGTGGCTACACCTTC. Translation: CASSPSNGGYTF.

The chain joins TRBV9 to TRBJ2-2, with D hard to call. Between the trimmed V and J ends, which lost 1 base and 6 bases, there was a span of 7 bases. The length of the CDR3 is 13 residues. Germline-derived CDR1 and CDR2 are SGDLS and YYNGEE. The CDR3 DNA reads TGTGCCAGCAGCGTAATCGAGGCCGGGGAGCTGTTTTTT. This encodes CASSVIEAGELFF.

J is TRBJ2-2 and V is TRBV19; TRBD1 matches at 8 bases. The CDR3 totals 15 residues. Germline CDR1 is LNHDA and CDR2 is SQIVND (reference sequence). The junction had 6 bases not matched to a gene; V was cut back by 5 bases and J by 4 bases. The CDR3 nucleotides read TGTGCCAGTAGTCCCTCCCAGGGGGCCACCGGGGAGCTGTTTTTT. It is translated as CASSPSQGATGELFF. Supplemented by reference TRBV19 and TRBJ2-2, the full variable domain reads DGGITQSPKYLFRKEGQNVTLSCEQNLNHDAMYWYRQDPGQGLRLIYYSQIVNDFQKGDIAEGYSVSREKKESFPLTVTSAQKNPTAFYLCASSPSQGATGELFFGEGSRLTVL.

This clone was picked up one time. Distinct nucleotide sequences in the sample also encode this CDR3. The rearrangement joins TRBV9 to TRBJ2-1; D is undetermined. The length of the CDR3 is 13 residues. V was pared by 0 bases and J by 7 bases, with 8 bases between. Per the germline V gene, CDR1 is SGDLS and CDR2 is YYNGEE. The CDR3 DNA reads as TGTGCCAGCAGCGTAGGGCTAGGGAATGAGCAGTTCTTC. Its protein is CASSVGLGNEQFF.

The genes are TRBV10-3 and TRBJ1-4, with 10 bases aligning to TRBD1. In germline, CDR1 is ENHRY, CDR2 SYGVKD. This CDR3 is built from 13 residues. V was clipped by 6 bases and J by 6 bases; unmatched bases: 1. CDR3 sequence: CAIRDRGDEKLFF. The CDR3 coding sequence is TGTGCCATCAGGGACAGGGGGGATGAAAAACTGTTTTTT.

This chain uses TRBV5-1 with TRBJ2-3; 7 nucleotides match TRBD1. V dropped 4 bases and J dropped 5; count of bases not matched to a gene: 7. Germline-derived CDR1 and CDR2 are SGHRS and YFSETQ. The CDR3 runs 14 residues. CDR3 residues: CASSRGTEGDTQYF. The CDR3 DNA reads as TGCGCCAGCAGCAGGGGGACAGAAGGAGATACGCAGTATTTT.

The genes are TRBV6-4 and TRBJ1-2; 7 bases align to TRBD1. Germline loops: CDR1 MRHNA, CDR2 SNTAGT. The CDR3 spans 14 residues. V gave up 3 bases and J gave up 8 bases; unmatched junction bases: 9. The CDR3 region is CASSENRGRGGYTF. The CDR3 nucleotides are TGTGCCAGCAGTGAGAACAGGGGAAGAGGAGGCTACACCTTC.

The V and J genes are TRBV15 and TRBJ2-2, with D possibly TRBD1 on 5 matching bases. CDR3 length: 16 residues. Germline CDR1 is LNHNV and CDR2 is YYDKDF (reference sequence). V shed 6 bases and J shed 7 bases, with 21 bases lying between them. In DNA, the CDR3 is TGTGCCACCAGTAGAAAAGGGGATCGGTTGGGCGGGGAGCTGTTTTTT. It specifies CATSRKGDRLGGELFF. Based on the CDR3 plus reference TRBV15 and TRBJ2-2, the full variable domain is DAMVIQNPRYQVTQFGKPVTLSCSQTLNHNVMYWYQQKSSQAPKLLFHYYDKDFNNEADTPDNFQSRRPNTSFCFLDIRSPGLGDTAMYLCATSRKGDRLGGELFFGEGSRLTVL.

The chain recombines TRBV4-2 with TRBJ2-3, with D unclear. Germline V gene data show CDR1 as LGHNA and CDR2 as YNFKEQ. The ends were cut back, 0 bases at V and 4 bases at J, with 11 bases in the middle. The CDR3 runs to 15 residues. CDR3 sequence: CASSQDPRRADTQYF. DNA for the CDR3: TGTGCCAGCAGCCAAGATCCCCGACGGGCAGATACGCAGTATTTT.

As regards this clone: One end of the junction varies from germline; a read error may be responsible. The gene calls are TRBV7-7 and TRBJ2-2; D perhaps matches TRBD2 (5 bases). CDR1 is SSHAT, CDR2 FNYEAQ, per germline (reference sequence). The CDR3 loop spans 15 amino acids. The CDR3 bases are TGTGCTAGCAGCTTAGCGATAGGTGGAACCGGGGAGCTGTTTTTT. It is translated as CASSLAIGGTGELFF.

This sequence joins TRBV18 and TRBJ1-1; D is unresolved. The V gene's germline CDR1 is KGHSH and CDR2 LQKENI. The CDR3 extends over 16 amino acids. The germline V and J ends were trimmed by 3 bases and 0 bases, with 14 bases remaining between them. The CDR3 DNA follows: TGTGCCAGCTCACCGGTGGGAACGACGATGAACACTGAAGCTTTCTTT. It encodes CASSPVGTTMNTEAFF.